This is a list of T cell receptor beta chains from one sample in a study of T-cell reconstitution after alpha-beta-depleted transplantation in children. Each CDR3 protein is one row after TCRdb ran MiXCR on the PCR reads. The table shows approximately 130,000 distinct CDR3 sequences, with more than 9.5% occurring only once. Specimen: PBMCs, mostly from graft donor cells, collected 180 days after TCRalphabeta/CD19-depleted stem cell transplant. These receptors came from a girl in the first two years of life who had a stem cell transplant for combined immunodeficiency, so the T cells may come from the graft donor. CDR3s include the opening cysteine and the closing phenylalanine or tryptophan. A D gene is named only where the DNA matches it firmly. Only some rows state a clone size, as once, few, many or a class for expanded clones.

TRBD1,many,TRBV5-1,TRBJ1-1,CASSLALAGQGNTEAFF,TGCGCCAGCAGCTTGGCCCTCGCGGGACAGGGGAACACTGAAGCTTTCTTT
.,few,TRBV24-1,TRBJ1-2,CATSDSSGGDVPYGYTF,TGTGCCACCAGTGATTCCTCGGGAGGGGACGTACCCTATGGCTACACCTTC
.,.,TRBV20-1,TRBJ2-1,CSARGAGDSYNEQFF,TGCAGTGCTAGAGGGGCAGGGGACTCCTACAATGAGCAGTTCTTC
.,.,TRBV11-1,TRBJ1-1,CASSLGTRDTEAFF,TGTGCCAGCAGCTTGGGCACACGGGACACTGAAGCTTTCTTT
.,few,TRBV11-1,TRBJ2-3,CASRPGSDTQYF,TGTGCCAGCAGACCAGGGTCAGATACGCAGTATTTT
TRBD1,few,TRBV10-3,TRBJ1-1,CAIGPGQGGNTEAFF,TGTGCCATCGGGCCGGGACAGGGGGGGAACACTGAAGCTTTCTTT
TRBD1,few,TRBV15,TRBJ1-5,CATSRDQGAHQPQHF,TGTGCCACCAGCAGAGACCAGGGGGCCCATCAGCCCCAGCATTTT
.,few,TRBV20-1,TRBJ2-5,CSALKVQGETQYF,TGCAGTGCCCTAAAAGTCCAGGGGGAGACCCAGTACTTC
.,.,TRBV12-3/TRBV12-4,TRBJ2-5,CASSFAGSETQYF,TGTGCCAGCAGTTTCGCTGGGTCGGAGACCCAGTACTTC
TRBD2,.,TRBV20-1,TRBJ2-1,CSAVEREIEQFF,TGCAGTGCTGTGGAGCGGGAGATTGAGCAGTTCTTC
TRBD1,.,TRBV5-1,TRBJ1-2,CASSLEWTGNYGYTF,TGCGCCAGCAGCTTGGAATGGACAGGGAACTATGGCTACACCTTC
.,.,TRBV7-2,TRBJ2-2,CASSTNHRVISTGELFF,TGTGCCAGCAGCACTAACCACCGGGTCATAAGCACCGGGGAGCTGTTTTTT
TRBD2,.,TRBV7-3,TRBJ2-1,CASSTGLAGHEQFF,TGTGCCAGCAGCACGGGACTAGCGGGACATGAGCAGTTCTTC
.,many,TRBV28,TRBJ2-7,CASSSPPYEQYF,TGTGCCAGCAGTTCACCCCCCTACGAGCAGTACTTC
.,few,TRBV28,TRBJ1-1,CASSLQQGRAFF,TGTGCCAGCAGTTTACAACAGGGTAGAGCTTTCTTT
.,.,TRBV30,TRBJ1-5,CAWGDGSNQPQHF,TGTGCCTGGGGGGACGGGAGCAATCAGCCCCAGCATTTT
TRBD1,once,TRBV3-1,TRBJ1-2,CASSQTSGTANYGYTF,TGTGCCAGCAGCCAGACCTCCGGGACAGCTAACTATGGCTACACCTTC
TRBD1,.,TRBV11-2,TRBJ2-2,CASSSGTGRTGELFF,TGTGCCAGCAGCTCAGGGACAGGGAGAACCGGGGAGCTGTTTTTT
TRBD1,many,TRBV11-1,TRBJ2-5,CASSSGTGGLETQYF,TGTGCCAGCAGCTCCGGGACAGGGGGCCTAGAGACCCAGTACTTC
.,few,TRBV5-6,TRBJ2-5,CASSYPMYQETQYF,TGTGCCAGCAGTTATCCCATGTACCAAGAGACCCAGTACTTC
TRBD1,few,TRBV29-1,TRBJ1-1,CSVRTGRTEAFF,TGCAGCGTCCGGACAGGGCGAACTGAAGCTTTCTTT
TRBD1,few,TRBV20-1,TRBJ2-7,CSASLQDRLAYEQYF,TGCAGTGCTAGCCTCCAGGACAGGTTGGCCTACGAGCAGTACTTC
TRBD2,few,TRBV7-2,TRBJ2-3,CASSLERLAMTQYF,TGTGCCAGCAGCTTAGAACGACTAGCCATGACGCAGTATTTT
TRBD1,.,TRBV7-3,TRBJ2-7,CASSLIPGQPYEQYF,TGTGCCAGCAGCTTAATACCGGGACAGCCATACGAGCAGTACTTC
TRBD2,few,TRBV20-1,TRBJ2-5,CSAWGTSGRVRETQYF,TGCAGTGCTTGGGGGACTAGCGGGAGAGTGAGGGAGACCCAGTACTTC
.,.,TRBV20-1,TRBJ2-5,CSAKSRETQYF,TGCAGTGCTAAGTCAAGAGAGACCCAGTACTTC
.,.,TRBV5-1,TRBJ2-1,CASSLSRGYYNEQFF,TGCGCCAGCAGCTTGTCCAGGGGTTACTACAATGAGCAGTTCTTC
TRBD2,few,TRBV28,TRBJ2-3,CASSWTSGGGPTDTQYF,TGTGCCAGCAGTTGGACTAGCGGGGGGGGACCCACAGATACGCAGTATTTT
.,.,TRBV7-3,TRBJ2-5,CASSPWGGSEETQYF,TGTGCCAGCAGCCCCTGGGGGGGCAGCGAAGAGACCCAGTACTTC
TRBD2,many,TRBV5-1,TRBJ2-1,CASSLPSGEYNEQFF,TGCGCCAGCAGCTTGCCTAGCGGGGAATACAATGAGCAGTTCTTC
TRBD1,few,TRBV18,TRBJ2-4,CASSPLQGASRNIQYF,TGTGCCAGCTCACCACTCCAGGGGGCGTCCCGAAACATTCAGTACTTC
TRBD2,.,TRBV11-2,TRBJ2-2,CASTRWTSSSTGELFF,TGTGCCAGCACCCGTTGGACTAGCAGTTCCACCGGGGAGCTGTTTTTT
TRBD2,few,TRBV10-3,TRBJ2-7,CAISLGLAGGYYEQYF,TGTGCCATCAGTTTGGGACTAGCGGGGGGTTACTACGAGCAGTACTTC
.,few,TRBV18,TRBJ2-1,CASSPPYGGSYNEQFF,TGTGCCAGCTCACCACCCTACGGGGGCAGCTACAATGAGCAGTTCTTC
.,.,TRBV7-9,TRBJ2-3,CASSLGGNGDTQYF,TGTGCCAGCAGCTTAGGAGGGAATGGAGATACGCAGTATTTT
.,.,TRBV10-3,TRBJ2-7,CAISPNRLKPYEQYF,TGTGCCATCAGTCCCAACCGACTGAAGCCCTACGAGCAGTACTTC
.,few,TRBV12-3/TRBV12-4,TRBJ1-1,CASRLDTEAFF,TGTGCCAGCAGACTGGACACTGAAGCTTTCTTT
.,once,TRBV5-1,TRBJ2-3,CASSPAPHADTQYF,TGCGCCAGCAGCCCGGCGCCCCACGCAGATACGCAGTATTTT
TRBD1,.,TRBV6-2/TRBV6-3,TRBJ2-1,CASRGQGSSYNEQFF,TGTGCCAGCAGAGGACAGGGGAGCTCCTACAATGAGCAGTTCTTC
.,few,TRBV4-3,TRBJ2-2,CASSQEGRAPGGELFF,TGCGCCAGCAGCCAAGAAGGGCGAGCCCCAGGAGGGGAGCTGTTTTTT
.,.,TRBV7-2,TRBJ1-1,CASSLFPGENTEAFF,TGTGCCAGCAGCTTATTTCCAGGGGAGAACACTGAAGCTTTCTTT
.,few,TRBV7-2,TRBJ2-2,CASSLAWTLAGELFF,TGTGCCAGCAGCTTAGCCTGGACACTGGCCGGGGAGCTGTTTTTT
.,.,TRBV6-2/TRBV6-3,TRBJ1-5,CASSYSSTTDNQPQHF,TGTGCCAGCAGTTACTCGTCTACCACCGACAATCAGCCCCAGCATTTT
.,.,TRBV5-1,TRBJ1-2,CASSLAAGKATIGYTF,TGCGCCAGCAGCTTGGCCGCAGGGAAGGCAACTATTGGCTACACCTTC
.,few,TRBV14,TRBJ2-3,CASSQDRPADTQYF,TGTGCCAGCAGCCAAGATCGTCCTGCAGATACGCAGTATTTT
TRBD2,many,TRBV29-1,TRBJ2-7,CSVRTSGRNYF,TGCAGCGTCCGGACTAGCGGGAGGAACTACTTC
TRBD1,.,TRBV29-1,TRBJ2-3,CSVAGTGEAIGTDTQYF,TGCAGCGTTGCAGGGACAGGGGAAGCGATAGGCACAGATACGCAGTATTTT
.,few,TRBV5-6,TRBJ2-1,CASSFQPNEQFF,TGTGCCAGCAGCTTCCAGCCGAATGAGCAGTTCTTC
TRBD1,.,TRBV15,TRBJ2-5,CATSRDQEGAGETQYF,TGTGCCACCAGCAGAGATCAAGAGGGGGCGGGAGAGACCCAGTACTTC
TRBD2,few,TRBV24-1,TRBJ2-1,CATLSGSDEQFF,TGTGCCACCCTTAGCGGGAGTGATGAGCAGTTCTTC
TRBD1,few,TRBV28,TRBJ1-1,CASSDRGQAEAFF,TGTGCCAGCAGTGACAGGGGGCAAGCTGAAGCTTTCTTT
TRBD1,.,TRBV2,TRBJ2-5,CASSDHRGETQYF,TGTGCCAGCAGTGACCACAGGGGAGAGACCCAGTACTTC